Sequencing of this T cell receptor (beta chain) was carried out in a study of cytomegalovirus exposure and HLA in healthy donors. Study conclusions and caveats: There were a few CMV-associated chains whose specificity for CMV antigens was confirmed in vitro.

Note on this clone: The antigen remains undetermined.

Germline-derived CDR1 and CDR2 are LGHNA and YNFKEQ. CDR3 size: 19 residues. V lost 2 bases and J lost 7, with 29 bases in between. A multiplex PCR was run with 60 Vbeta primers and 13 Jbeta primers. Produced via immunoSEQ multiplex PCR; TCRdb's table is partial and in-frame only. Among 150,000 to 200,000 clones listed, 80% were seen once. Input material: PBMCs. This TCR derives from a boy aged 5-17 years in good health and CMV-seronegative. V and J are TRBV4-2 and TRBJ1-2; D ambiguous. This CDR3 is CASSQTKWARKSTRGGYTF. The DNA of the CDR3 is TGTGCCAGCAGCCAAACCAAATGGGCGAGAAAATCAACACGGGGTGGCTACACCTTC.